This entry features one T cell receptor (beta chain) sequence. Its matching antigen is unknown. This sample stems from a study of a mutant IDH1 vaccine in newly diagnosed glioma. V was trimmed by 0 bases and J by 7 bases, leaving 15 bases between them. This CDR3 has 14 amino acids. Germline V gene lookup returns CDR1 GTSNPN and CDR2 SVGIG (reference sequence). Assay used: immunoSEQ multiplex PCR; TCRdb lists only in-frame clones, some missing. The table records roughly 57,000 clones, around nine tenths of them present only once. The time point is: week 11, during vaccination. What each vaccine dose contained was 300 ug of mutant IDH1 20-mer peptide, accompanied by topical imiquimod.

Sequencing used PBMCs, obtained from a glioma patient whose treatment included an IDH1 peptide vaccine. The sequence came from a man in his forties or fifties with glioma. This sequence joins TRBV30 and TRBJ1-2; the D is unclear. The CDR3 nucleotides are TGTGCCTGGAGTGTAGAGGGTCCTAGAGGTGGCTACACCTTC. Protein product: CAWSVEGPRGGYTF.